The clone carrying this T cell receptor (beta chain) was seen more than once but under ten times. The antigen remains unidentified. This entry comes from a study of T cells in Graves' hyperthyroidism and ophthalmopathy. Study observations and caveats: Prediction of ophthalmopathy progression came a median roughly 6.6 months pre-onset. Blood samples included most of the expanded thyroid clonotypes exceeding 0.001.

RNA transcripts gave rise to amplified TCR beta CDR3 regions. When the TCR CDR3 underwent first-round RT-PCR, the HTBI primer set was used. Each CDR3 protein is one row after TCRdb ran MiXCR on the multiplex PCR reads. The table includes approximately 710,000 distinct CDR3 sequences, about 18% detected once. The germline CDR1 and CDR2 sequences are MDHEN and SYDVKM. CDR3 length: 15 residues. The V and J ends lost 4 bases and 7 bases respectively, with 17 bases between them. This receptor was identified in a man aged 50-60 years with Graves' hyperthyroidism. This chain connects TRBV28 to TRBJ1-5; D is possibly TRBD1 (6 bases). The sequencing input was blood. CDR3 loop: CASSSWRGGSQPQHF. As DNA, the CDR3 is TGTGCCAGCAGTTCCTGGCGAGGGGGGTCCCAGCCCCAGCATTTT.